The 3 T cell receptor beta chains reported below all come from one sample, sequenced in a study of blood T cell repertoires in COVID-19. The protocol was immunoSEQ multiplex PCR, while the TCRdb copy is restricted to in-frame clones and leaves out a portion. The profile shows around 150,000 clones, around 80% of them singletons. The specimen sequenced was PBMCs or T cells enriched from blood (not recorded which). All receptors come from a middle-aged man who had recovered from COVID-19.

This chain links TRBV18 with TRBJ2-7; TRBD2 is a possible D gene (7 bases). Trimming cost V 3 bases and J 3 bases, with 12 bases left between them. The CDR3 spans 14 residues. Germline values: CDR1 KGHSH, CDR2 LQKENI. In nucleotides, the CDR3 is TGTGCCAGCTCACCGGGGGAGGGGGACTACGAGCAGTACTTC. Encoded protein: CASSPGEGDYEQYF.

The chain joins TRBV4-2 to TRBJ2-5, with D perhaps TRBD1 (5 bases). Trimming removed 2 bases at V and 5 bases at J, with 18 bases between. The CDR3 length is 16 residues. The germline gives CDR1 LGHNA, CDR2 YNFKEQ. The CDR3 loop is CASSQSSGLERETQYF. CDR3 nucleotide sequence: TGTGCCAGCAGCCAATCTTCAGGGCTAGAGAGGGAGACCCAGTACTTC.

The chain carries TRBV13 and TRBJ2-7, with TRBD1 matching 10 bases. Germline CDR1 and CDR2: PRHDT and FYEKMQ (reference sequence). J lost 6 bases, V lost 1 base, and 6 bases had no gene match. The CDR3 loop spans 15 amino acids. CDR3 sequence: CASSLEGTGVAEQYF. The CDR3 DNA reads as TGTGCCAGCAGCTTAGAAGGGACAGGGGTCGCCGAGCAGTACTTC.